A selection of T cell receptor beta chains follows, all from one sample in a study of blood T cell repertoires in COVID-19. The data were produced by immunoSEQ multiplex PCR, yet TCRdb's version contains in-frame clones alone and is incomplete. The sample yields 45,000 or so clones, roughly four fifths seen once. Sequencing was carried out using peripheral blood. The receptor set was obtained from a human donor in a cohort sampled during active COVID-19. The CDR3 runs from the conserved cysteine through the conserved F or W. A D gene is named only where the DNA matches it firmly. A clone size is listed for some rows: how often the clone was seen (once, few, many), or a class if it is expanded.

d_gene: TRBD1; abundance: .; j_gene: TRBJ1-1; v_gene: TRBV7-9; CDR3nt: TGTGCCAGCAGCTTTGGGACAGGGGGCACTGAAGCTTTCTTT; CDR3aa: CASSFGTGGTEAFF
d_gene: .; abundance: .; j_gene: TRBJ2-5; v_gene: TRBV28; CDR3nt: TGTGCCAGCAGTTTGAAGCGGCGAGAGACCCAGTACTTC; CDR3aa: CASSLKRRETQYF
d_gene: TRBD1; abundance: .; j_gene: TRBJ2-5; v_gene: TRBV14; CDR3nt: TGTGCCAGCAGCCCAACGTTGGGACAGTACCAAGAGACCCAGTACTTC; CDR3aa: CASSPTLGQYQETQYF
d_gene: .; abundance: .; j_gene: TRBJ1-2; v_gene: TRBV2; CDR3nt: TGTGCCAGCAGTGAAGTCGGCAGGGGCAACTATGGCTACACCTTC; CDR3aa: CASSEVGRGNYGYTF
d_gene: TRBD1; abundance: .; j_gene: TRBJ1-2; v_gene: TRBV19; CDR3nt: TGTGCCAGTAGTATAGCCCAGGGGGCGGAGAACTATGGCTACACCTTC; CDR3aa: CASSIAQGAENYGYTF
d_gene: TRBD1; abundance: .; j_gene: TRBJ2-3; v_gene: TRBV9; CDR3nt: TGTGCCAGCAGCCCCCGGGACAGGGGAGAAGATACGCAGTATTTT; CDR3aa: CASSPRDRGEDTQYF
d_gene: .; abundance: .; j_gene: TRBJ1-1; v_gene: TRBV30; CDR3nt: TGTGCCTGGAGTGATCCTCGGGGGAGGGCCACTGAAGCTTTCTTT; CDR3aa: CAWSDPRGRATEAFF
d_gene: .; abundance: .; j_gene: TRBJ2-2; v_gene: TRBV5-1; CDR3nt: TGCGCCAGCAGCTTGGGGGCTAGCTCGAACACCGGGGAGCTGTTTTTT; CDR3aa: CASSLGASSNTGELFF
d_gene: .; abundance: .; j_gene: TRBJ2-1; v_gene: TRBV6-4; CDR3nt: TGTGCCAGCAGTGAGCAGGGGCCCGGGAATGAGCAGTTCTTC; CDR3aa: CASSEQGPGNEQFF
d_gene: TRBD1; abundance: .; j_gene: TRBJ1-5; v_gene: TRBV5-5; CDR3nt: TGTGCCAGCAGCTTGGAGAGGGGGCTTAATCAGCCCCAGCATTTT; CDR3aa: CASSLERGLNQPQHF
d_gene: TRBD1; abundance: few; j_gene: TRBJ1-4; v_gene: TRBV6-5; CDR3nt: TGTGCCAGCAGCTGGGCCGGGACAGCAAATGAAAAACTGTTTTTT; CDR3aa: CASSWAGTANEKLFF
d_gene: .; abundance: .; j_gene: TRBJ1-2; v_gene: TRBV29-1; CDR3nt: TGCAGCGTTGAAGGGCCTCTCACCTATGGCTACACCTTC; CDR3aa: CSVEGPLTYGYTF
d_gene: TRBD2; abundance: .; j_gene: TRBJ2-5; v_gene: TRBV6-5; CDR3nt: TGTGCCAGCAGCAAAGAAACTAGCGGCCAAGAGACCCAGTACTTC; CDR3aa: CASSKETSGQETQYF
d_gene: .; abundance: .; j_gene: TRBJ2-5; v_gene: TRBV5-1; CDR3nt: TGCGCCAGCAGCTTACAGGGTCAGGAGACCCAGTACTTC; CDR3aa: CASSLQGQETQYF
d_gene: .; abundance: .; j_gene: TRBJ2-5; v_gene: TRBV5-4; CDR3nt: TGTGCCAGCAGCGGTTCCGGGACTGGAGACCCCGCAGAGACCCAGTACTTC; CDR3aa: CASSGSGTGDPAETQYF
d_gene: .; abundance: once; j_gene: TRBJ2-3; v_gene: TRBV5-5; CDR3nt: TGTGCCAGCAGCTTTACAGGGCCTATTAGCACAGATACGCAGTATTTT; CDR3aa: CASSFTGPISTDTQYF
d_gene: .; abundance: .; j_gene: TRBJ2-3; v_gene: TRBV5-1; CDR3nt: TGCGCCAGCAGCTTTATAGGGGGTGATACGCAGTATTTT; CDR3aa: CASSFIGGDTQYF
d_gene: TRBD2; abundance: .; j_gene: TRBJ2-1; v_gene: TRBV13; CDR3nt: TGTGCCAGCAGCTTCCGCCTAGCGGGACACTACAATGAGCAGTTCTTC; CDR3aa: CASSFRLAGHYNEQFF
d_gene: TRBD1; abundance: once; j_gene: TRBJ2-1; v_gene: TRBV3-1/TRBV3-2; CDR3nt: TGTGCCAGCAGCCAGGCCGGGACAGACTACAATGAGCAGTTCTTC; CDR3aa: CASSQAGTDYNEQFF
d_gene: .; abundance: .; j_gene: TRBJ1-1; v_gene: TRBV5-6; CDR3nt: TGTGCCAGCAGCTTGGAAGGGGTCGGAAACACTGAAGCTTTCTTT; CDR3aa: CASSLEGVGNTEAFF
d_gene: .; abundance: .; j_gene: TRBJ1-2; v_gene: TRBV5-1; CDR3nt: TGCGCCAGCAGCTCTGGAGGAGCCCCCTATGGCTACACCTTC; CDR3aa: CASSSGGAPYGYTF
d_gene: .; abundance: few; j_gene: TRBJ1-2; v_gene: TRBV18; CDR3nt: TGTGCCAGCTCACCTCCATCGGGGGGACGCTATGGCTACACCTTC; CDR3aa: CASSPPSGGRYGYTF
d_gene: .; abundance: .; j_gene: TRBJ2-5; v_gene: TRBV15; CDR3nt: TGTGCCACCAGTAGGGGGTACCAAGAGACCCAGTACTTC; CDR3aa: CATSRGYQETQYF
d_gene: TRBD1; abundance: .; j_gene: TRBJ2-3; v_gene: TRBV19; CDR3nt: TGTGCCAGTAGGAACGGACAGGGCGTGGCAGATACGCAGTATTTT; CDR3aa: CASRNGQGVADTQYF